This entry is about one T cell receptor (beta chain). These data are taken from a study of cytomegalovirus exposure and HLA in healthy donors. The PCR used 60 Vbeta and 13 Jbeta primers. Some clones are missing from TCRdb's copy, which holds only in-frame ones; the method was immunoSEQ multiplex PCR. The table shows approximately 140,000 clones, with approximately 70% occurring only once. J gave up 4 bases and V 4 bases, and 6 bases lay outside the gene matches. In germline, CDR1 is MDHEN, CDR2 SYDVKM. This CDR3 comprises 14 residues. The chain uses TRBV28 and TRBJ1-1; 7 positions match TRBD1. The clonotype was recovered from a middle-aged woman in good health and CMV-seronegative. The sequencing input was PBMCs. The CDR3 sequence: CASSSYRGGTEAFF. Here the CDR3 DNA reads TGTGCCAGCAGTTCATACAGGGGAGGCACTGAAGCTTTCTTT. Drawing the rest from reference TRBV28 and TRBJ1-1, the complete variable domain is DVKVTQSSRYLVKRTGEKVFLECVQDMDHENMFWYRQDPGLGLRLIYFSYDVKMKEKGDIPEGYSVSREKKERFSLILESASTNQTSMYLCASSSYRGGTEAFFGQGTRLTVV.